The present TCR beta chain was sequenced within a study of naive and memory T cell subsets. The V end was cut by 0 bases, the J end by 0 bases, with 15 bases between. This CDR3 has 18 residues. Germline assignment: CDR1 DFQATT and CDR2 SNEGSKA (reference sequence). The beta constant-region primer was an equimolar mix of two oligonucleotides covering TRBC1 and TRBC2. Nested alpha and beta constant-region primers with the SP2 primer drove four PCR rounds on ligated cDNA. TCRdb analysed the UMI-ligation and nested PCR reads with MiXCR anew, one entry per CDR3 protein. Among under 100,000 distinct CDR3 sequences listed, 7% were seen once. This clonotype was detected many times.

Sample: central memory CD4+ T cells from blood. The TCR was taken from a human donor in good health. The chain recombines TRBV20-1 with TRBJ2-6, with D unclear. The CDR3 sequence: CSARDQRDWDSGANVLTF. The CDR3 DNA reads TGCAGTGCTAGAGATCAAAGAGACTGGGACTCTGGGGCCAACGTCCTGACTTTC.